The clone carrying this T cell receptor (beta chain) was seen at least ten times. This record comes from a study of T cells in Graves' hyperthyroidism and ophthalmopathy. The authors took PBMCs from over 8.5 ml fresh peripheral blood. Amplification yielded TCR beta CDR3 regions, with RNA transcripts as the source. With the HTBI primer set, the TCR CDR3 went through a first round of RT-PCR. In TCRdb, the multiplex PCR reads were re-called with MiXCR into one record per CDR3 protein. The sample yields hundreds of thousands of distinct CDR3 sequences, roughly 14% seen once. This CDR3 has 16 residues. The germline gives CDR1 SGHNT, CDR2 YENEEA. V was shortened by 2 bases and J by 2 bases, with 15 bases between the two germline ends.

This receptor was taken from a woman aged 35 to 49 with Graves' ophthalmopathy. J is TRBJ2-5 and V is TRBV11-3, with D possibly matching TRBD1 (6 bases). The specimen was blood. CDR3 residues: CASSLFWERGQETQYF. The CDR3 DNA follows: TGTGCCAGCAGCTTATTCTGGGAGAGGGGGCAAGAGACCCAGTACTTC.